The entry below gives a single T cell receptor (beta chain) sequence along with its context. The target antigen is unknown. The sample belongs to a study of blood T cells in healthy people across ages. Overall study results and limits: Naive and antigen-experienced cells were not separated, limiting conclusive comparison. Older age coincided with a roughly linear decline in TCR beta diversity per million T cells.

Together with a sample-barcoded 5' primer, a J-beta primer mix was included in a second PCR lasting about 7 to 12 cycles. A 12-random-nucleotide template-switch adaptor tagged each cDNA molecule. TCRdb reanalysed the 5' RACE reads using MiXCR and keeps one entry per CDR3 protein. The sample includes 450,000 to 600,000 distinct CDR3 sequences, about 25% seen only once; the top ten take about 3.9%. The CDR3 has 16 residues. CDR1 and CDR2 from the germline V gene are LGHNT and FRNRAP. V was clipped by 11 bases and J by 6 bases, with 25 bases between them. Separately, the same data were catalogued under a study of T cells of mothers and their children. That work adds: RNA was extracted, and all of it went into cDNA synthesis at 1.5 ug per 15 ul.

The sequence was obtained from a boy aged 2 to 10 in good health. The J gene is TRBJ1-4, the V gene TRBV12-5, with D possibly being TRBD1 (6 bases). Sequencing used blood. CDR3 residues: CAGTRGTPALDEKLFF. CDR3 DNA sequence: TGTGCTGGCACGCGGGGGACACCGGCCCTGGATGAAAAACTGTTTTTT.